These 20 T cell receptor beta chains share one sample of origin, sequenced in a study of cytomegalovirus exposure and HLA in healthy donors. Amplification used 60 Vbeta primers and 13 Jbeta primers. Using immunoSEQ multiplex PCR, the repertoire was profiled, and TCRdb retains in-frame clones only, with some absent. In the table there are 120,000 to 150,000 clones, around three quarters of which are singletons. Sequenced input: PBMCs. Source of these receptors: a middle-aged man in good health and CMV-seronegative.

The gene calls are TRBV19 and TRBJ2-4; D is uncertain. The CDR3 has 16 residues. CDR1 and CDR2 (germline): LNHDA, SQIVND (reference sequence). Trimming cost V 3 bases and J 4 bases, with 16 bases left between them. The CDR3 DNA reads as TGTGCCAGTAGTATTGATGGCGGCAGCTCTAAAAACATTCAGTACTTC. This translates into CASSIDGGSSKNIQYF. Combining the CDR3 with reference TRBV19 and TRBJ2-4 gives the whole variable domain DGGITQSPKYLFRKEGQNVTLSCEQNLNHDAMYWYRQDPGQGLRLIYYSQIVNDFQKGDIAEGYSVSREKKESFPLTVTSAQKNPTAFYLCASSIDGGSSKNIQYFGAGTRLSVL.

This sequence joins TRBV19 and TRBJ1-4; D possibly corresponds to TRBD1 (6 bases). V was shortened by 2 bases and J by 5 bases, with 12 bases between the two germline ends. Germline-derived CDR1 and CDR2 are LNHDA and SQIVND (reference sequence). This CDR3 contains 15 residues. CDR3 sequence (DNA): TGTGCCAGTAGTATAAAGGACAGTTCCAATGAAAAACTGTTTTTT. This encodes CASSIKDSSNEKLFF.

A note on this clone: The same CDR3 is also encoded by other DNA sequences in this sample. The chain is built from TRBV28 and TRBJ2-7, with D hard to call. Trimming cost V 6 bases and J 2 bases, with 14 bases left between them. Germline CDR1 MDHEN, CDR2 SYDVKM. This CDR3 spans 14 amino acids. The CDR3 here is CASSFSRNTYEQYF. For the CDR3, the DNA is TGTGCCAGCAGCTTTTCCCGCAACACCTACGAGCAGTACTTC.

The chain is built from TRBV4-1 and TRBJ1-1; D perhaps matches TRBD1 (5 bases). Germline-derived CDR1 and CDR2 are MGHRA and YSYEKL. The length of the CDR3 is 16 residues. The germline V and J ends were trimmed by 0 bases and 1 base, with 12 bases remaining between them. The chain's CDR3 is CASSQDRAGPNTEAFF. For the CDR3, the DNA is TGCGCCAGCAGCCAAGATCGGGCAGGGCCGAACACTGAAGCTTTCTTT.

Only one count was recorded for this clone. V gene TRBV18 combines with J gene TRBJ2-7; TRBD1 matches at 9 bases. Per the germline V gene, CDR1 is KGHSH and CDR2 is LQKENI. The CDR3 has 15 amino acids. Losses at the gene ends were 3 bases for V and 6 bases for J; bases not matched to a gene: 9. The DNA for the CDR3 is TGTGCCAGCTCACCTAAGGGACAGGGTCCCCTCGAGCAGTACTTC. Amino acid sequence: CASSPKGQGPLEQYF.

This clone was seen more than once but under ten times. The genes are TRBV29-1 and TRBJ2-7, with 11 nucleotides matching TRBD1. The V and J ends lost 6 bases and 1 base, in that order; junction bases with no gene match: 2. CDR1 is SQVTM, CDR2 ANQGSEA, per germline. This CDR3 is built from 13 residues. The DNA of the CDR3 is TGCAGCGTGGGGGACAGGGGGTCCTACGAGCAGTACTTC. Translated: CSVGDRGSYEQYF.

J is TRBJ2-5 and V is TRBV5-1; D may be TRBD2 (5 bases). V lost 0 bases, J lost 5 bases, and 14 bases lay in between. CDR1 and CDR2 from the germline V gene are SGHRS and YFSETQ. The CDR3 length is 15 residues. The CDR3 region has the DNA TGCGCCAGCAGCTTGGAGGTCTGGAGGACGGAGACCCAGTACTTC. Translation: CASSLEVWRTETQYF.

The V call is TRBV10-3, the J call TRBJ2-7; 10 positions match TRBD1. The germline V gene encodes CDR1 ENHRY and CDR2 SYGVKD. Trimming cost V 10 bases and J 2 bases; bases outside gene matches: 8. CDR3 length equals 14 residues. This chain's CDR3 is CASSRDRGAYEQYF. DNA of the CDR3: TGTGCCAGCTCCCGGGACAGGGGCGCCTACGAGCAGTACTTC.

A few counts support this clone. The CDR3 is CASSFGLGGPTEAFF. The CDR3, as DNA: TGTGCCAGCAGCTTTGGTTTGGGGGGGCCCACTGAAGCTTTCTTT. This chain uses TRBV7-9 with TRBJ1-1; the D gene is possibly TRBD1 (6 bases). CDR3 size: 15 residues. Trimming shortened V by 3 bases and J by 4 bases, and 15 bases separated the two germline ends. Germline V lookup: CDR1 SEHNR, CDR2 FQNEAQ (reference sequence).

The V call is TRBV5-4, the J call TRBJ1-5; TRBD1 aligns across 8 bases. With V trimmed by 4 bases and J by 4 bases, 7 bases remained unmatched. In germline, CDR1 is SGHNT, CDR2 YYREEE (reference sequence). The CDR3 runs 15 residues. The CDR3 loop reads CASSSGQGGNQPQHF. CDR3 DNA sequence: TGTGCCAGCAGCAGTGGACAGGGAGGGAATCAGCCCCAGCATTTT. The variable domain in full, completed from reference TRBV5-4 and TRBJ1-5, reads ETGVTQSPTHLIKTRGQQVTLRCSSQSGHNTVSWYQQALGQGPQFIFQYYREEENGRGNFPPRFSGLQFPNYSSELNVNALELDDSALYLCASSSGQGGNQPQHFGDGTRLSIL.

The CDR3: CAWSVRGGSYEQYF. DNA of the CDR3: TGTGCCTGGAGTGTCAGAGGGGGCTCCTACGAGCAGTACTTC. This sequence joins TRBV30 and TRBJ2-7; perhaps TRBD1 as D (6 bases). CDR3 length: 14 residues. Trimming removed 0 bases from V and 0 bases from J, with 9 bases in between. The germline V gene has CDR1 GTSNPN and CDR2 SVGIG (reference sequence).

The J gene is TRBJ2-3, the V gene TRBV9; D remains unclear. The CDR3 extends over 14 amino acids. Trimming left V 0 bases short and J 5 bases short, with 10 bases between. The germline V gene has CDR1 SGDLS and CDR2 YYNGEE. CDR3 sequence reads: CASSVEASGDTQYF. In nucleotides, the CDR3 is TGTGCCAGCAGCGTAGAGGCATCGGGAGATACGCAGTATTTT.

This sequence joins TRBV9 and TRBJ2-3, with D tentatively TRBD1 (6 bases). V was cut by 4 bases and J by 3 bases, with 15 bases left in between. The CDR3 sequence is 15 residues long. Germline CDR1 and CDR2: SGDLS and YYNGEE. CDR3 in DNA: TGTGCCAGCAGCTTAGAGGGGGTCGGGACAGATACGCAGTATTTT. Translated, it gives CASSLEGVGTDTQYF.

Only one count was recorded for this clone. The V and J genes are TRBV4-2 and TRBJ2-5; 11 bases align to TRBD1. V lost 4 bases and J lost 0; bases outside the gene matches: 4. CDR1 is LGHNA and CDR2 is YNFKEQ in the germline V gene. There are 16 residues in the CDR3. Here the CDR3 reads CASSLGQGGYQETQYF. CDR3 nucleotide sequence: TGTGCCAGCAGCCTGGGACAGGGGGGATACCAAGAGACCCAGTACTTC.

V gene TRBV7-2 combines with J gene TRBJ1-4; D possibly corresponds to TRBD1 (5 bases). Trimming cost V 3 bases and J 12 bases, with 14 bases left between them. CDR1 and CDR2 from the germline V gene are SGHTA and FQGNSA. The CDR3 consists of 13 residues. The CDR3 DNA is TGTGCCAGCAGCTTTGACTTGGGGGGGGAACTGTTTTTT. Protein sequence: CASSFDLGGELFF.

This clone was observed a handful of times. The chain couples TRBV30 to TRBJ2-5, with unresolved D. This CDR3 has 13 amino acids. V dropped 0 bases and J dropped 5 bases, with 10 bases sitting between them. Germline V lookup: CDR1 GTSNPN, CDR2 SVGIG (reference sequence). Here the CDR3 reads CAWSVGYRETQYF. CDR3 DNA sequence: TGTGCCTGGAGTGTGGGCTACCGGGAGACCCAGTACTTC.

The chain carries TRBV7-9 and TRBJ2-7; 10 bases agree with TRBD1. The CDR3 sequence is 15 residues long. Germline CDR1 SEHNR, CDR2 FQNEAQ (reference sequence). With V trimmed by 5 bases and J by 0 bases, 4 bases remained unmatched. The CDR3 protein is CASSQTGGGSYEQYF. The CDR3 DNA follows: TGTGCCAGCAGCCAGACAGGGGGCGGCTCCTACGAGCAGTACTTC.

V gene TRBV7-9 combines with J gene TRBJ2-3, with D tentatively TRBD1 (6 bases). Germline V gene lookup returns CDR1 SEHNR and CDR2 FQNEAQ (reference sequence). The CDR3 length is 13 residues. The V end was cut by 5 bases, the J end by 2 bases, with 8 bases between. CDR3 amino acids: CASSPGVTDTQYF. The CDR3 DNA follows: TGTGCCAGCAGCCCAGGGGTCACAGATACGCAGTATTTT.

There are a few counts of this clone. A read error may account for a junction end that differs from germline. This chain links TRBV7-8 with TRBJ2-4, with 8 positions matching TRBD1. From germline, CDR1 is SGHVS and CDR2 FQNEAQ. The CDR3 has 14 residues. The CDR3 protein is CASSATGEVNSQYF. The CDR3, as DNA: TGTGCCAGCAGCGCGACAGGGGAGGTAAACAGTCAGTACTTC. The full variable domain, completed using reference TRBV7-8 and TRBJ2-4, is GAGVSQSPRYKVAKRGQDVALRCDPISGHVSLFWYQQALGQGPEFLTYFQNEAQLDKSGLPSDRFFAERPEGSVSTLKIQRTQQEDSAVYLCASSATGEVNSQYFGAGTRLSVL.

The chain couples TRBV9 to TRBJ2-7; a weak D match, TRBD1 (6 bases). Per germline, CDR1 SGDLS and CDR2 YYNGEE. With 0 bases removed from V and 2 bases from J, the gap between germline ends came to 12 bases. The CDR3 is made up of 15 amino acids. This CDR3 is CASSVGTAPTYEQYF. DNA of the CDR3: TGTGCCAGCAGCGTAGGGACAGCGCCGACCTACGAGCAGTACTTC. The complete variable domain, with remaining parts taken from reference TRBV9 and TRBJ2-7, reads DSGVTQTPKHLITATGQRVTLRCSPRSGDLSVYWYQQSLDQGLQFLIQYYNGEERAKGNILERFSAQQFPDLHSELNLSSLELGDSALYFCASSVGTAPTYEQYFGPGTRLTVT.